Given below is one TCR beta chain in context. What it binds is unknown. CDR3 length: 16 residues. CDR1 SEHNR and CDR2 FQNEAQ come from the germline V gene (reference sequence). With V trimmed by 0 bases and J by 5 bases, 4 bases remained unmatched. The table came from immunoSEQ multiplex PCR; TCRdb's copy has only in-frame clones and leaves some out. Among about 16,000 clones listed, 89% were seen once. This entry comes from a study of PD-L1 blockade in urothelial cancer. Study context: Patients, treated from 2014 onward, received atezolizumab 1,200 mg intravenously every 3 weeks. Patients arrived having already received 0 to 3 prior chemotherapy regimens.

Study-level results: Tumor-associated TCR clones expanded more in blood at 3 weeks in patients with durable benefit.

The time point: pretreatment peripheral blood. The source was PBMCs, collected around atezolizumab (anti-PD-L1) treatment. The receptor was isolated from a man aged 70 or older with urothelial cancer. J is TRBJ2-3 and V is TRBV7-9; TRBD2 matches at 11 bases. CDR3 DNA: TGTGCCAGCAGCTTAGCTGGACTAGCGGGCGAAGATACGCAGTATTTT. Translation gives CASSLAGLAGEDTQYF.